The T cell receptor (beta chain) under discussion was sequenced for a study of low-dose radiotherapy and immunotherapy resistance in tumors. Study-level background: Starting cycle 1 day 1, oral aspirin 300 mg was given daily for four cycles.

TRAV- and TRBV-specific primers, spanning alpha and beta chains, primed first-strand cDNA. For amplifying TCRs, the PCR ran for approximately 18 cycles with Phusion, which was used together with a constant-region primer and the adapter on the V primers. A single record per CDR3 protein comes from TCRdb applying MiXCR to the reads. The table includes tens of thousands of distinct CDR3 sequences, under 10% detected once. The time point was: before trial treatment. Germline loops: CDR1 SGDLS, CDR2 YYNGEE. V gave up 3 bases and J gave up 4 bases; unmatched junction bases: 7. The CDR3 is made up of 16 amino acids.

The clonotype was recovered from a male donor with prostate cancer. This chain joins TRBV9 and TRBJ2-1, with 10 bases aligning to TRBD1. Material: PBMCs, obtained before treatment. This CDR3 reads CASSGTGTGVYNEQFF. Written as DNA, the CDR3 is TGTGCCAGCAGCGGGACCGGGACAGGGGTATACAATGAGCAGTTCTTC.